The 3 T cell receptor beta chains below all came from one sample that was sequenced in a study of blood T cell repertoires in COVID-19. The protocol was immunoSEQ multiplex PCR, while the TCRdb copy is restricted to in-frame clones and leaves out a portion. This sample has roughly 76,000 clones, with roughly nine tenths found just once. The sequencing sample was made of peripheral blood. All receptors come from a man aged 25-45 years with acute or convalescent COVID-19.

V usage is TRBV7-2 and J usage is TRBJ1-4; D remains ambiguous. The V and J ends lost 6 bases and 0 bases respectively, with 14 bases between them. The CDR3 is 16 amino acids. CDR1 is SGHTA, CDR2 FQGNSA, per germline. For the CDR3, the DNA is TGTGCCAGCAGTCCGTCCGGAGGGCCAACTAATGAAAAACTGTTTTTT. Translation: CASSPSGGPTNEKLFF.

V usage is TRBV28 and J usage is TRBJ2-1, with 9 bases identical to TRBD2. After removal of 3 bases from V and 6 bases from J, the junction contained 6 bases not matched to a gene. The CDR3 contains 15 residues. Germline V gene lookup returns CDR1 MDHEN and CDR2 SYDVKM. As DNA, the CDR3 is TGTGCCAGCAGTTTTTTGCGGGAGGGCCCCAATGAGCAGTTCTTC. Translation gives CASSFLREGPNEQFF. Drawing the rest from reference TRBV28 and TRBJ2-1, the complete variable domain is DVKVTQSSRYLVKRTGEKVFLECVQDMDHENMFWYRQDPGLGLRLIYFSYDVKMKEKGDIPEGYSVSREKKERFSLILESASTNQTSMYLCASSFLREGPNEQFFGPGTRLTVL.

The genes are TRBV30 and TRBJ2-7, with D uncertain. The V and J ends lost 1 base and 3 bases respectively, with 13 bases between them. The CDR3 is 14 residues long. Germline CDR1 and CDR2: GTSNPN and SVGIG (reference sequence). Here the CDR3 reads CAWSGDKFGYEQYF. The CDR3 region has the DNA TGTGCCTGGAGTGGTGATAAGTTCGGCTACGAGCAGTACTTC. Filled out from reference TRBV30 and TRBJ2-7, the complete variable domain reads SQTIHQWPATLVQPVGSPLSLECTVEGTSNPNLYWYRQAAGRGLQLLFYSVGIGQISSEVPQNLSASRPQDRQFILSSKKLLLSDSGFYLCAWSGDKFGYEQYFGPGTRLTVT.